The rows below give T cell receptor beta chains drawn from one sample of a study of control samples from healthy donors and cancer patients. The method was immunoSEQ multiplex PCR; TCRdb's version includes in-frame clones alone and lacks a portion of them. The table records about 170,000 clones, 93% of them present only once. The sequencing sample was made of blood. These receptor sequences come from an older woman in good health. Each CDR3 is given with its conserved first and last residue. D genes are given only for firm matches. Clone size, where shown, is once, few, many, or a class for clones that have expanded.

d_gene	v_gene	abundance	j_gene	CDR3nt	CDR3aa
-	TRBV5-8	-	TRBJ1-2	TGTGCCAGCAGCTTGGGCGTGGACTATGGCTACACCTTC	CASSLGVDYGYTF
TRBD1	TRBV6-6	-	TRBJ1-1	TGTGCCAGCAGCAATCGACAGGGGACTGAAGCTTTCTTT	CASSNRQGTEAFF
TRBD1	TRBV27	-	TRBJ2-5	TGTGCCAGCTTCCCTCGAGGGGGCGGGGAGACCCAGTACTTC	CASFPRGGGETQYF
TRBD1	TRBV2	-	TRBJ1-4	TGTGCCAGCAGATCGGACAGGGGCAATGAAAAACTGTTTTTT	CASRSDRGNEKLFF
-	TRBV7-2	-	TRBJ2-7	TGTGCCAGCAGCCACCCAACCGGGTACGAGCAGTACTTC	CASSHPTGYEQYF
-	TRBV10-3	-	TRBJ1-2	TGTGCCATCAGGAGCGGGAGCAGAATGGGAGGCTACACCTTC	CAIRSGSRMGGYTF
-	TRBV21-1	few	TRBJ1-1	TGTGCCAGCAGCATCGACAGGGGCTTGGACTCGAACACTGAAGCTTTCTTT	CASSIDRGLDSNTEAFF
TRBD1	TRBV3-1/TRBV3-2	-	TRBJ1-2	TGTGCCAGCAGCCAAGACGGGGAAGACCCCCCGGGACAGGGTGGTCCTCTTTATGGCTACACCTTC	CASSQDGEDPPGQGGPLYGYTF
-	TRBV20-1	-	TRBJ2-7	TGCAGTGCTAGTTCGGAAAGGGCGCCCGCCTACGAGCAGTACTTC	CSASSERAPAYEQYF
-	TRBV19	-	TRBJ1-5	TGTGCCAGTAGTGTCGGGGGCGCGTTCCTTAGCAATCAGCCCCAGCATTTT	CASSVGGAFLSNQPQHF
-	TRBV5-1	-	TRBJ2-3	TGCGCCAGCAGGGGGACTCCGGGGGATACGCAGTATTTT	CASRGTPGDTQYF
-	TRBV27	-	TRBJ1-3	TGTGCCAGCACCATGACCGCGGGGACGAAGTTCTCTGGAAACACCATATATTTT	CASTMTAGTKFSGNTIYF
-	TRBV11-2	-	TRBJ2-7	TGTGCCAGCAGCTTTTCCTCGGGACTTCCCAACGAGCAGTACTTC	CASSFSSGLPNEQYF
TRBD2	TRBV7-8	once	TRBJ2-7	TGTGCCAGCAGCTTATGGACTAGCGCGTCCTACGAGCAGTACTTC	CASSLWTSASYEQYF
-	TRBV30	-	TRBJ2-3	TGTGCCTGGAGTCCCGGGCTCAATTTGGGGGGCCCAGATACGCAGTATTTT	CAWSPGLNLGGPDTQYF
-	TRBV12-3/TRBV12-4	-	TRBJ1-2	TGTGCCAGCAGTCCATCGAGAGAACCCGACGGCTTC	CASSPSREPDGF
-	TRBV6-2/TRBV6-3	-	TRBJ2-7	TGTGCCAGCAGTTCCGGGACTTCGCTTGGCTACGAGCAGTACTTC	CASSSGTSLGYEQYF
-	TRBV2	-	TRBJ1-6	TGTGCCAGCAGTGGCGGGACTATTAATTCACCCCTCCACTTT	CASSGGTINSPLHF
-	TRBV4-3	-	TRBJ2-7	TGCGCCAGCAGCCAAGACCAAGGGTTCTACGAGCAGTACTTC	CASSQDQGFYEQYF
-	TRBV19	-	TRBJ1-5	TGTGCCAGTAGTATGGAGACAGACAGCAATCAGCCCCAGCATTTT	CASSMETDSNQPQHF
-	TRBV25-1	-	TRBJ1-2	TGTGCCAGCAGTCGATCTCGGGGCGGGACGGAGAACTATGGCTACACCTTC	CASSRSRGGTENYGYTF
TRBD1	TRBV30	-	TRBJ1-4	TGTGCCTGCGCGACAGGGGGCAATGAAAAACTGTTTTTT	CACATGGNEKLFF
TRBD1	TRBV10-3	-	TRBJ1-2	TGTGCCATCAGTTCCTCAGGGGGACTCGGCTACACCTTC	CAISSSGGLGYTF
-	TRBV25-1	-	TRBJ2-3	TGTGCCAGCAGTGACGGACATACGTACACAGATACGCAGTATTTT	CASSDGHTYTDTQYF
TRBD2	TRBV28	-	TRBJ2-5	TGTGCCAGCAGGTCTAATCGGGGGGGCCGACAAGAGACCCAGTACTTC	CASRSNRGGRQETQYF
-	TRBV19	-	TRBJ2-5	TGTGCCAGTAGTATCCTGCACAGCCCCCAAGAGACCCAGTACTTC	CASSILHSPQETQYF
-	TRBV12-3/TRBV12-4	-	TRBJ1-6	TGTGCCAGCAGTTTAGCGCAGAATTCACCCCTCCACTTT	CASSLAQNSPLHF
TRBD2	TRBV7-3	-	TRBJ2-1	TGTGCCAGCAGCTTAGGTGGGAGGGGACTAGGAAGGCCCAATGAGCAGTTCTTC	CASSLGGRGLGRPNEQFF
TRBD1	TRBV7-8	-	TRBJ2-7	TGTGCCAGCAGCTTGGGAGGACAGGGGATTACCTACGAGCAGTACTTC	CASSLGGQGITYEQYF
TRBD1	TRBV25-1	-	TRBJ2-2	TGTGCCAGTAGAAGGACAGGGTCCGAGAGCACCGGGGAGCTGTTTTTT	CASRRTGSESTGELFF
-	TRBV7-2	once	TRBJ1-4	TGTGCCAGCAGCCCCCAGGGTGCAACTAATGAAAAACTGTTTTTT	CASSPQGATNEKLFF
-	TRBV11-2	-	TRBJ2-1	TGTGCCAGCAGCTTAAGAATAAGGGGGGACTCCTACAATGAGCAGTTCTTC	CASSLRIRGDSYNEQFF